This T cell receptor beta chain was captured by sequencing in a study of cytomegalovirus exposure and HLA in healthy donors (dated by TCRdb to about 2017). Study-wide context: According to a later analysis, the 120 or so validation repertoires were produced on the same platform as the 666 repertoires of the first cohort. Along with the approximately 670-subject first cohort, a separate validation cohort of approximately 110 different subjects was used. The study aimed to test whether signatures of past pathogen exposure could be identified by cataloging public T cell receptors. High-throughput TCR immunosequencing, statistical association of individual TCRs with disease status, and machine learning were combined to predict cytomegalovirus infection status. Findings and caveats that apply to the study as a whole: Across donors, most TCR sequences were observed very rarely, whereas some public TCRs were present in many individuals. Cytomegalovirus status was reported to be diagnosed by the classifier with high specificity and sensitivity in both the original and validation cohorts. Subsequent analysis determined that TCRs grouped into clusters in the first cohort also showed a tendency toward co-occurrence across the roughly 110 validation repertoires, and approximately 93% of cluster scores exceeded 0. In vitro tests confirmed that a few of the cytomegalovirus-associated TCR beta chains recognize cytomegalovirus antigens. A later analysis had no HLA typing for the validation cohort, so co-occurrence there was scored across all 110 or so repertoires. A total of fewer than 200 TCR beta chains were listed by the study as associated with cytomegalovirus. The authors suggested that the approach could potentially be extended to other disease states and immunological phenotypes.

Germline trimming: 5 bases from V, 2 bases from J; junction bases outside gene matches: 6. Including cysteine and phenylalanine, the CDR3 has 15 amino acids. CDR3 DNA is the only sequence kept; it has 45 bases, read in frame from the first base. The germline V gene gives CDR1 as MRHNA and CDR2 as SNTAGT. Receptor libraries were prepared by the immunoSEQ multiplex PCR assay. Per the source publication's procedure: To diagnose cytomegalovirus status from the catalog of TCR beta chain sequences, a statistical classification framework was built. The immuneACCESS repertoire file appears here via TCRdb, limited to in-frame rearrangements. These files lack a portion of the clones; in checked studies, under half of the deficit traces to unresolved V genes, and the cause of the others is not known. That table furnishes V, J and clone size, whereas the DNA furnished D and trimming. A total of some 170,000 clones appear in this sample, around nine tenths of them only once. The ten largest clonotypes hold 2% to 3% of the sample.

Separate from the roughly 700-subject first cohort, the validation cohort of about 110 subjects was the group to which the donors belonged. This clone appeared a few times. The specificity of this receptor is unknown. No per-base quality is available; no much larger clone lies one base away. Recombination joined TRBV6-4 with TRBJ2-5; 9 of the junction bases match TRBD2. The source material was PBMCs. The TCR was taken from a young man in good health and CMV-seropositive. The DNA reads as follows: TGTGCCAGCAGTCACCTAGCGGGATCTCAAGAGACCCAGTACTTC. This is translated as CASSHLAGSQETQYF.